This TCR beta chain appears in the sequencing data of a study of beta chain features in type 1 diabetes. Expressed TCRB transcripts were sequenced after all isolated RNA was converted to cDNA. Method: immunoSEQ multiplex PCR; TCRdb's copy keeps in-frame clones and lacks some. The sample shows 500,000 to 700,000 clones, around 16% of them seen only once. Germline V gene sequence: CDR1 LNHDA, CDR2 SQIVND (reference sequence). V lost 6 bases, J lost 3 bases, and 15 bases lay in between. The CDR3 sequence is 15 residues long. Source material: naive CD4+ T cells from blood. J is TRBJ1-5 and V is TRBV19; D might be TRBD1 (6 bases). This TCR was sampled from a man aged 18 to 35 in good health. The CDR3 reads CASRRDIQLNQPQHF. The CDR3 DNA is TGTGCCAGTAGGCGGGACATCCAACTCAATCAGCCCCAGCATTTT.